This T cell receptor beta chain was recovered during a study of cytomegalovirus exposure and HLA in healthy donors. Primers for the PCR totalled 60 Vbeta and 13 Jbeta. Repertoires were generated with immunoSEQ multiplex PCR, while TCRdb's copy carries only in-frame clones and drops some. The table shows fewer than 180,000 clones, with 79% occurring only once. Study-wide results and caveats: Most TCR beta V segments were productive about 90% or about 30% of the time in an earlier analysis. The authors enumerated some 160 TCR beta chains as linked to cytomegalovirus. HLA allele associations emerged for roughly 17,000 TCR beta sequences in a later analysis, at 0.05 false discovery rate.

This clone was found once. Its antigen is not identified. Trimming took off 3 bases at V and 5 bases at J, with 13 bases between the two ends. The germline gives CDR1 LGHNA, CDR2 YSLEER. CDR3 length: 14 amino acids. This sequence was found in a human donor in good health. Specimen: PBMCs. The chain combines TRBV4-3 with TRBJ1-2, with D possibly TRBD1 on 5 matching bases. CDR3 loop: CASSHLLGGYGYTF. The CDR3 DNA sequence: TGCGCCAGCAGCCATCTCCTGGGGGGATATGGCTACACCTTC.